What follows are 24 T cell receptor beta chains derived from one specimen sequenced in a study of blood T cell repertoires in COVID-19. The data were produced by immunoSEQ multiplex PCR, yet TCRdb's version contains in-frame clones alone and is incomplete. This sample yields nearly 250,000 clones, of which 90% are seen a single time; about 1% belongs to the top ten. The sample consisted of PBMCs or T cells enriched from blood (not recorded which). The receptors were gathered from a man aged 50 to 59 who had been exposed to COVID-19.

The chain is built from TRBV4-2 and TRBJ2-1; TRBD2 matches at 8 bases. Germline V gene lookup returns CDR1 LGHNA and CDR2 YNFKEQ. Trimming at V came to 4 bases and at J to 3 bases, leaving 2 bases not matched to a gene. The CDR3 extends over 14 amino acids. The chain's CDR3 is CASSLREGYNEQFF. CDR3 nucleotide sequence: TGTGCCAGCAGCCTCCGGGAGGGCTACAATGAGCAGTTCTTC.

The chain joins TRBV5-4 to TRBJ2-5; tentatively, D is TRBD2 (6 bases). Trimming cost V 0 bases and J 6 bases, with 12 bases left between them. This CDR3 comprises 14 residues. Germline V gene lookup returns CDR1 SGHNT and CDR2 YYREEE (reference sequence). The CDR3 spells CASSLADAGKTQYF. The CDR3 coding sequence is TGTGCCAGCAGCTTGGCCGATGCGGGAAAGACCCAGTACTTC.

The chain links TRBV5-1 to TRBJ2-7; 10 bases align to TRBD1. The CDR3 extends over 16 amino acids. Germline CDR1 is SGHRS and CDR2 is YFSETQ. V lost 4 bases to trimming and J lost 3 bases; unmatched junction nucleotides: 10. CDR3 sequence: CASSPGGDRGFYEQYF. DNA for the CDR3: TGCGCCAGCAGCCCTGGCGGGGACAGGGGATTCTACGAGCAGTACTTC. The whole variable domain, remainder taken from reference TRBV5-1 and TRBJ2-7, is KAGVTQTPRYLIKTRGQQVTLSCSPISGHRSVSWYQQTPGQGLQFLFEYFSETQRNKGNFPGRFSGRQFSNSRSEMNVSTLELGDSALYLCASSPGGDRGFYEQYFGPGTRLTVT.

The chain recombines TRBV4-1 with TRBJ1-2, with TRBD1 matching over 8 bases. With V trimmed by 0 bases and J by 8 bases, 11 bases remained unmatched. In germline, CDR1 is MGHRA, CDR2 YSYEKL. The CDR3 is made up of 16 amino acids. The CDR3: CASSQDLSPDRVGYTF. In nucleotides, the CDR3 is TGCGCCAGCAGCCAAGATTTGTCCCCGGACAGGGTGGGCTACACCTTC.

J is TRBJ1-1 and V is TRBV2, with D unclear. Germline CDR1 SNHLY, CDR2 FYNNEI. CDR3 length equals 14 residues. V lost 7 bases and J lost 3, with 15 bases in between. The CDR3 is CASNSAGGYTEAFF. As DNA, the CDR3 is TGTGCCAGCAACTCAGCCGGCGGGTACACTGAAGCTTTCTTT.

The chain recombines TRBV10-2 with TRBJ1-2; D may be TRBD1 (5 bases). This CDR3 is 14 amino acids long. The V gene lost 3 bases and the J gene lost 0 bases, with 8 bases spanning the gap. Germline values: CDR1 WSHSY, CDR2 SAAADI. CDR3 DNA: TGCGCCAGCAGTGATAAGGGGCCTAACTATGGCTACACCTTC. Translation: CASSDKGPNYGYTF.

The chain carries TRBV30 and TRBJ1-6, with unresolved D. CDR3 length: 13 residues. Germline V gene lookup returns CDR1 GTSNPN and CDR2 SVGIG (reference sequence). V dropped 8 bases and J dropped 4 bases, with 12 bases sitting between them. The CDR3 DNA reads as TGTGCCGTCGCCTCGGGATATAATTCACCCCTCCACTTT. Its protein product is CAVASGYNSPLHF.

This chain connects TRBV2 to TRBJ1-4; 7 bases agree with TRBD1. The V gene's germline CDR1 is SNHLY and CDR2 FYNNEI. The CDR3 spans 13 residues. Trimming cost V 8 bases and J 5 bases; bases outside gene matches: 5. CDR3 amino acids: CASGGRGNEKLFF. CDR3 nucleotides: TGTGCCAGCGGGGGCAGGGGGAATGAAAAACTGTTTTTT.

The chain combines TRBV18 with TRBJ1-2, with D perhaps TRBD1 (5 bases). Per the germline V gene, CDR1 is KGHSH and CDR2 is LQKENI. The CDR3 has 15 residues. Deletions cut 0 bases from V and 3 bases from J, with 11 bases between. The CDR3 DNA reads as TGTGCCAGCTCACCACCGCGACTAGGGGACTATGGCTACACCTTC. Protein product: CASSPPRLGDYGYTF.

The V gene is TRBV2, the J gene TRBJ1-6, with unresolved D. Trimming pared 8 bases from V and 0 bases from J, leaving 17 bases between. CDR3 length: 17 residues. The germline gives CDR1 SNHLY, CDR2 FYNNEI. CDR3: CASGRTKQSSYNSPLHF. The DNA of the CDR3 is TGTGCCAGCGGTAGGACTAAACAGAGCTCCTATAATTCACCCCTCCACTTT.

The V gene is TRBV5-1, the J gene TRBJ2-1; 9 nucleotides align to TRBD2. V trimming: 4 bases; J trimming: 7 bases; junction bases outside the gene matches: 6. The CDR3 length is 14 residues. The V gene's germline CDR1 is SGHRS and CDR2 YFSETQ. In DNA form, the CDR3 reads TGCGCCAGCAGCCCGGGACTAGCTTGGAATGAGCAGTTCTTC. Its protein is CASSPGLAWNEQFF.

The J gene is TRBJ1-1, the V gene TRBV12-3 or TRBV12-4, with D perhaps matching TRBD1 (5 bases). V lost 6 bases and J lost 4, with 12 bases in between. There are 13 residues in the CDR3. In nucleotides, the CDR3 is TGTGCCAGCAGCCCTAGGGGCAGCACTGAAGCTTTCTTT. Its protein is CASSPRGSTEAFF.

This sequence joins TRBV6-1 and TRBJ1-5; D unclear. The CDR3 totals 17 residues. V lost 2 bases and J lost 2, with 16 bases in between. CDR1 is MNHNS and CDR2 is SASEGT in the germline V gene. The CDR3 spells CASSERYQVLGNQPQHF. CDR3 bases: TGTGCCAGCAGTGAAAGGTATCAGGTTTTGGGCAATCAGCCCCAGCATTTT.

In this sample, this clone turned up a few times. The chain combines TRBV4-1 with TRBJ2-3; possible D gene TRBD1, 6 bases. The length of the CDR3 is 14 residues. The germline V gene has CDR1 MGHRA and CDR2 YSYEKL. Trimming removed 4 bases at V and 1 base at J, with 9 bases between. The CDR3 here is CASSPRQGTDTQYF. The DNA for the CDR3 is TGCGCCAGCAGCCCTAGACAGGGCACAGATACGCAGTATTTT.

The J gene is TRBJ2-2, the V gene TRBV29-1; TRBD1 agrees at 7 bases. This CDR3 contains 14 residues. With V trimmed by 3 bases and J by 2 bases, 3 bases remained unmatched. Germline assignment: CDR1 SQVTM and CDR2 ANQGSEA. The CDR3 DNA is TGCAGCGTTGAGGGGACAGCTAACACCGGGGAGCTGTTTTTT. This encodes CSVEGTANTGELFF.

The chain couples TRBV6-1 to TRBJ1-3; 8 nucleotides match TRBD1. Germline V gene data show CDR1 as MNHNS and CDR2 as SASEGT. V was clipped by 1 base and J by 4 bases; unmatched bases: 9. This CDR3 has 17 residues. Here the CDR3 DNA reads TGTGCCAGCAGTGAAGGGCCGACAGGGGTTTTAGGAAACACCATATATTTT. Protein: CASSEGPTGVLGNTIYF.

Concerning this clone itself: The sample contains more than one DNA sequence encoding this CDR3. The chain links TRBV19 to TRBJ2-5; maybe TRBD2 (5 bases). V gave up 0 bases and J gave up 7 bases, with 6 bases separating them. The CDR3 consists of 12 residues. Germline CDR1 LNHDA, CDR2 SQIVND (reference sequence). This CDR3 is CASSIDRGTQYF. The CDR3 DNA follows: TGTGCCAGTAGTATAGATCGGGGGACCCAGTACTTC.

J is TRBJ2-2 and V is TRBV6-5; D gene uncertain. With 8 bases removed from V and 1 base from J, the gap between germline ends came to 8 bases. Germline V gene sequence: CDR1 MNHEY, CDR2 SVGAGI. The CDR3 length is 13 residues. The DNA of the CDR3 is TGTGCCAGCTCTAACGGGAACACCGGGGAGCTGTTTTTT. This sequence encodes CASSNGNTGELFF.

V usage is TRBV27 and J usage is TRBJ1-4, with a weak D call TRBD1 (6 bases). The CDR3 has 16 residues. Trimming took 2 bases from V and 5 from J, leaving 15 bases between them. Germline V gene sequence: CDR1 MNHEY, CDR2 SMNVEV (reference sequence). CDR3 amino acids: CASSLVRADRNEKLFF. The CDR3 DNA reads TGTGCCAGCAGTTTAGTCCGGGCCGACAGGAATGAAAAACTGTTTTTT.

The chain joins TRBV13 to TRBJ1-6, with no clear D. Germline V gene lookup returns CDR1 PRHDT and CDR2 FYEKMQ (reference sequence). The germline V and J ends were trimmed by 6 bases and 3 bases, with 6 bases remaining between them. The CDR3 loop spans 13 amino acids. CDR3 region: CASSSDYNSPLHF. The CDR3 DNA follows: TGTGCCAGCAGTTCAGACTATAATTCACCCCTCCACTTT.

The chain carries TRBV11-2 and TRBJ1-2; 10 nucleotides align to TRBD1. V lost 6 bases and J lost 6; bases outside the gene matches: 7. CDR1 is SGHAT, CDR2 FQNNGV, per germline. The CDR3 has 14 amino acids. Here the CDR3 reads CASRRTGGGHGYTF. The CDR3 DNA reads as TGTGCCAGCAGGAGGACAGGGGGAGGCCATGGCTACACCTTC. Variable domain in full (rest from reference TRBV11-2 and TRBJ1-2): EAGVAQSPRYKIIEKRQSVAFWCNPISGHATLYWYQQILGQGPKLLIQFQNNGVVDDSQLPKDRFSAERLKGVDSTLKIQPAKLEDSAVYLCASRRTGGGHGYTFGSGTRLTVV.

The chain has TRBV29-1 and TRBJ2-1, with D possibly being TRBD1 (6 bases). CDR1 and CDR2 (germline): SQVTM, ANQGSEA. V was pared by 7 bases and J by 0 bases, with 10 bases between. The CDR3 is made up of 13 amino acids. The CDR3 DNA is TGCAGCGGGACAGTCCACTCCTACAATGAGCAGTTCTTC. It encodes CSGTVHSYNEQFF.

The gene calls are TRBV28 and TRBJ2-1; 9 positions agree with TRBD2. Losses at the gene ends were 4 bases for V and 7 bases for J; bases not matched to a gene: 5. Germline assignment: CDR1 MDHEN and CDR2 SYDVKM. CDR3 size: 14 residues. The CDR3 loop is CASSSLRGGNEQFF. CDR3 coding DNA: TGTGCCAGCAGTTCGTTGCGGGGGGGGAATGAGCAGTTCTTC.

The chain recombines TRBV12-3 or TRBV12-4 with TRBJ1-1; no reliable D call. V was clipped by 3 bases and J by 1 base, with 6 bases between them. This CDR3 spans 13 amino acids. CDR3 nucleotides: TGTGCCAGCAGTTTTAGTGGGAACACTGAAGCTTTCTTT. This gives the protein CASSFSGNTEAFF.